This T cell receptor (beta chain) was captured by sequencing in a study of blood T cell repertoires in COVID-19. Here immunoSEQ multiplex PCR was the method, and the copy in TCRdb shows in-frame clones only, minus some. The table shows roughly 250,000 clones, with about nine tenths occurring only once. Deletions cut 0 bases from V and 7 bases from J, with 13 bases between. The CDR3 spans 14 residues. Germline V lookup: CDR1 SGHRS, CDR2 YFSETQ. The rearrangement uses TRBV5-1 and TRBJ1-1; no definite D call. Sample: PBMCs or T cells enriched from blood (not recorded which). This TCR was sampled from a woman aged 45-65 years who had recovered from COVID-19. The CDR3 coding sequence is TGCGCCAGCAGCTTGGACCGAGGTGCCCTTGAAGCTTTCTTT. Translation: CASSLDRGALEAFF.